The 3 T cell receptor beta chains in this list originate from one sample, sequenced in a study of cytomegalovirus exposure and HLA in healthy donors. PCR was performed using 60 Vbeta and 13 Jbeta primers. TCRdb's copy holds only in-frame clones and misses some; the assay was immunoSEQ multiplex PCR. The sample has some 120,000 clones, around 78% seen once. Sequencing input: PBMCs. These TCRs come from a woman aged 40 to 55 in good health and CMV-seronegative.

V and J are TRBV29-1 and TRBJ2-7, with D maybe TRBD1 (5 bases). Germline loops: CDR1 SQVTM, CDR2 ANQGSEA. The CDR3 spans 12 residues. V dropped 5 bases and J dropped 0 bases, with 8 bases sitting between them. CDR3: CSVRQNSYEQYF. The DNA of the CDR3 is TGCAGCGTTCGACAGAACTCCTACGAGCAGTACTTC.

The CDR3 region has the DNA TGTGCCAGCAGCCTAAGACAGGGGGAGACCCAGTACTTC. It is translated as CASSLRQGETQYF. V usage is TRBV5-6 and J usage is TRBJ2-5; 8 bases map to TRBD1. Trimming took 4 bases from V and 5 from J; bases not matched to a gene: 4. The CDR3 runs to 13 residues. CDR1 SGHDT and CDR2 YYEEEE come from the germline V gene.

This chain's CDR3 is CASSESGSYGYTF. DNA for the CDR3: TGCGCCAGCAGTGAGTCTGGCAGCTATGGCTACACCTTC. This chain joins TRBV10-1 and TRBJ1-2; the D is unclear. This CDR3 comprises 13 residues. Trimming took off 0 bases at V and 4 bases at J, with 6 bases between the two ends. The germline gives CDR1 WNHNN, CDR2 SYGVQD (reference sequence).